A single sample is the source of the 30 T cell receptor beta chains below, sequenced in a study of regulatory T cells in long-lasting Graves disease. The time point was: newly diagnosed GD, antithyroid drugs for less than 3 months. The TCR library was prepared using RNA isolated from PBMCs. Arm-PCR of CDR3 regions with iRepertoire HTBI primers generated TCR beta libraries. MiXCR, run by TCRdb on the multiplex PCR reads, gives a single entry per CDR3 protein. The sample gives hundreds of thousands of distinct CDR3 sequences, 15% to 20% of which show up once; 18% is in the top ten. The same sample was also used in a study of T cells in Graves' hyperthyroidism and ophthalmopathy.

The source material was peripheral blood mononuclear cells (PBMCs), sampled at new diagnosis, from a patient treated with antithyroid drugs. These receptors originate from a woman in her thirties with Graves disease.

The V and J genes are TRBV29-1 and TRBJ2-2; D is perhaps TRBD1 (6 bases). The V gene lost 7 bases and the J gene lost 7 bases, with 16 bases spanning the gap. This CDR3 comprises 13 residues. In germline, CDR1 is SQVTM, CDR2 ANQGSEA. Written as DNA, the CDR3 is TGCAGCGGAGTTAGGGGACAAGGCGGGGAGCTGTTTTTT. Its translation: CSGVRGQGGELFF.

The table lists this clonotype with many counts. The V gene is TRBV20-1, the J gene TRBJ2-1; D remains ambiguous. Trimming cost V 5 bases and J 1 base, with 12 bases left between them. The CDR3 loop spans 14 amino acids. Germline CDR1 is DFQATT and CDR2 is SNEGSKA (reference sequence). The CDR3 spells CSAPDLGSYNEQFF. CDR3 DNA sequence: TGCAGTGCTCCTGACTTGGGGTCCTACAATGAGCAGTTCTTC.

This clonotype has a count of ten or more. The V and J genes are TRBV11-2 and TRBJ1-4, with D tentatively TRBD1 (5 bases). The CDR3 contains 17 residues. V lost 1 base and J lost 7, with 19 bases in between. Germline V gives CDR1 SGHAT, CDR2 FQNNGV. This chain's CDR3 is CASSLGQGGGQGEKLFF. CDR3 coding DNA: TGTGCCAGCAGCTTAGGGCAGGGTGGCGGTCAGGGTGAAAAACTGTTTTTT.

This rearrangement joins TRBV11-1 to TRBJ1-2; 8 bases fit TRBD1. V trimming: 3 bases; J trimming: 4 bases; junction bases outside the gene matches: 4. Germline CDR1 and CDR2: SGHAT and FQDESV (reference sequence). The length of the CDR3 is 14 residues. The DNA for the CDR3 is TGTGCCAGCAGCTTGGGACAGGTCCGCTATGGCTACACCTTC. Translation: CASSLGQVRYGYTF. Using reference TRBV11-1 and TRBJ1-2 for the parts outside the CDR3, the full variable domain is EAEVAQSPRYKITEKSQAVAFWCDPISGHATLYWYRQILGQGPELLVQFQDESVVDDSQLPKDRFSAERLKGVDSTLKIQPAELGDSAMYLCASSLGQVRYGYTFGSGTRLTVV.

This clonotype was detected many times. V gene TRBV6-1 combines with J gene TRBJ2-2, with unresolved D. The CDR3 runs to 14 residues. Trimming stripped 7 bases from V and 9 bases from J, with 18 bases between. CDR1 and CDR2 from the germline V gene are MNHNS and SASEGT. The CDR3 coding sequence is TGTGCCAGCACATCGACTTCCCACGACCGGGAGCTGTTTTTT. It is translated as CASTSTSHDRELFF.

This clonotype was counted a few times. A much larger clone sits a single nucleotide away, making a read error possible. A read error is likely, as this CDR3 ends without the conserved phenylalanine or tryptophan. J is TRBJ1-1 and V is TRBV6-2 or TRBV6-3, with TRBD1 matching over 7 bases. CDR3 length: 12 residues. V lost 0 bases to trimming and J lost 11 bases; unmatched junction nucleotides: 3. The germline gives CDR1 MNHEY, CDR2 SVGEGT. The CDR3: CASSYSGTAAFL. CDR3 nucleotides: TGTGCCAGCAGTTACTCGGGGACAGCCGCTTTCCTT.

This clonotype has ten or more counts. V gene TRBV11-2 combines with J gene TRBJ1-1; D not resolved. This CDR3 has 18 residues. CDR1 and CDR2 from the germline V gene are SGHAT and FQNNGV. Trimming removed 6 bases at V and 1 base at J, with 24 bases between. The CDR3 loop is CASRLTPGGSLGNTEAFF. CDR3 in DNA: TGTGCCAGCAGACTCACCCCCGGCGGGTCGTTGGGGAACACTGAAGCTTTCTTT.

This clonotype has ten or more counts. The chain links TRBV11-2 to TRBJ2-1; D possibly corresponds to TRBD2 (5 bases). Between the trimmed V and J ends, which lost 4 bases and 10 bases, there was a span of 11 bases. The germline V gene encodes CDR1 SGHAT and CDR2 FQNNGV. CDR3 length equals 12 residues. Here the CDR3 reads CASSYHPGEQFF. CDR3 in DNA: TGTGCCAGCAGCTACCACCCGGGGGAGCAGTTCTTC.

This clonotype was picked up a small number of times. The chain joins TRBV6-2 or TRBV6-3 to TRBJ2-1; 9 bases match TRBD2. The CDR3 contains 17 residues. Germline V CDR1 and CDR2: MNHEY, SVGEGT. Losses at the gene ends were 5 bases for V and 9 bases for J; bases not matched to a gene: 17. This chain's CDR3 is CASSRPSAGGPKGEQFF. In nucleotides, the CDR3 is TGTGCCAGCAGTCGCCCGTCGGCGGGAGGGCCCAAGGGTGAGCAGTTCTTC.

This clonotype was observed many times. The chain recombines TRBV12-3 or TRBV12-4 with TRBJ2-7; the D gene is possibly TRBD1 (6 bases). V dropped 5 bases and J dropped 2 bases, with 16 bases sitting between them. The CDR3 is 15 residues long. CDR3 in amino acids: CASSPGAGEAYEQYF. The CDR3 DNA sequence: TGTGCCAGCAGTCCCGGGGCAGGGGAAGCCTACGAGCAGTACTTC.

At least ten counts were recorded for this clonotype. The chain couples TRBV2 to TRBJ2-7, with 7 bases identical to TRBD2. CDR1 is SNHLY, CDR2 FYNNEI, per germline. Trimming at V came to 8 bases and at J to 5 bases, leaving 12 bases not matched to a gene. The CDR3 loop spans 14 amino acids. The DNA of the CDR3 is TGTGCCAGCGTAATGGGGGGGGGAAGTAACGAGCAGTACTTC. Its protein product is CASVMGGGSNEQYF.

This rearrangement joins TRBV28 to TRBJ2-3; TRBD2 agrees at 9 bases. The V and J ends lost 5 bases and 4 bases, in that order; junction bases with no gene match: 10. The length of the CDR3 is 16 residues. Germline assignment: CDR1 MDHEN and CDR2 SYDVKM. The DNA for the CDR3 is TGTGCCAGCAGTCTCTCTAGCGGGAACCCCCCAGATACGCAGTATTTT. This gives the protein CASSLSSGNPPDTQYF.

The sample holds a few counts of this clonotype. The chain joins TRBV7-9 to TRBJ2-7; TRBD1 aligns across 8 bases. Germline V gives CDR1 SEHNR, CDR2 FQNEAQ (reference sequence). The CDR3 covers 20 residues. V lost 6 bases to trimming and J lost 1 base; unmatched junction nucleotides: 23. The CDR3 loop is CASSWKVSRGPGGPSYEQYF. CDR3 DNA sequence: TGTGCCAGCAGTTGGAAGGTGTCCAGGGGGCCCGGAGGACCTTCCTACGAGCAGTACTTC.

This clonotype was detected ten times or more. The CDR3 sequence: CASSKGGGQETQYF. The CDR3 DNA reads TGCGCCAGCAGCAAAGGCGGGGGCCAAGAGACCCAGTACTTC. The gene calls are TRBV5-1 and TRBJ2-5; TRBD2 agrees at 7 bases. J gave up 1 base and V 4 bases, and 4 bases lay outside the gene matches. Per the germline V gene, CDR1 is SGHRS and CDR2 is YFSETQ. This CDR3 comprises 14 residues.

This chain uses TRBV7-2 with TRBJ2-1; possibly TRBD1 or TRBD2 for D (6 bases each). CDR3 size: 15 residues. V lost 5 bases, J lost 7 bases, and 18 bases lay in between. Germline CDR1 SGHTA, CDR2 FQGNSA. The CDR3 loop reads CASSPQVGGGNEQFF. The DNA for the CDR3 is TGTGCCAGCAGCCCCCAGGTCGGAGGGGGTAATGAGCAGTTCTTC.

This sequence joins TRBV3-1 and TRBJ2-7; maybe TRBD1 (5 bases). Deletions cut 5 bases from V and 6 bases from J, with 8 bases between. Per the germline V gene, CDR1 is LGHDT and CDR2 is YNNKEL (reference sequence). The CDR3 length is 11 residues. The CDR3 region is CASSGASEQYF. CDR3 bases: TGTGCCAGCAGCGGGGCCAGCGAGCAGTACTTC.

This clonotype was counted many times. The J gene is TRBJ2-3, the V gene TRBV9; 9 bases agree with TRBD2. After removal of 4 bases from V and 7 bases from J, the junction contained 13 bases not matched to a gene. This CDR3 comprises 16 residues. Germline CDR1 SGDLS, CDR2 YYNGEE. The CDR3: CASSSSEREDHHTQYF. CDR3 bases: TGTGCCAGCAGCTCGAGCGAGCGGGAGGACCACCATACGCAGTATTTT.

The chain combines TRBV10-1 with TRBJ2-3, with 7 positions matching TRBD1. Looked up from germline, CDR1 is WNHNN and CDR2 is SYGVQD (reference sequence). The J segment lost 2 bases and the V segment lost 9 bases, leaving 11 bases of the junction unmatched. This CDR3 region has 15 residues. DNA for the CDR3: TGCGCCAGTCATATCCGGACAGGCCCCACAGATACGCAGTATTTT. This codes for CASHIRTGPTDTQYF.

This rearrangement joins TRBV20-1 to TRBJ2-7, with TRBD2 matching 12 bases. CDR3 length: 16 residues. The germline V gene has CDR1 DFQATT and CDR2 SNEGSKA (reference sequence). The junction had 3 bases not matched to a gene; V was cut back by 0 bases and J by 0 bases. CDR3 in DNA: TGCAGTGCTAGAGAGGCGACTAGCGGGAGCTCCTACGAGCAGTACTTC. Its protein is CSAREATSGSSYEQYF.

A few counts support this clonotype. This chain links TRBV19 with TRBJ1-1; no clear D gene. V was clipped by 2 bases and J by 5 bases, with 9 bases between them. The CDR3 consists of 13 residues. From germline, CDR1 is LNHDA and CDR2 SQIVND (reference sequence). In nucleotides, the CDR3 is TGTGCCAGTAGTATAACAGAGATTACTGAAGCTTTCTTT. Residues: CASSITEITEAFF.

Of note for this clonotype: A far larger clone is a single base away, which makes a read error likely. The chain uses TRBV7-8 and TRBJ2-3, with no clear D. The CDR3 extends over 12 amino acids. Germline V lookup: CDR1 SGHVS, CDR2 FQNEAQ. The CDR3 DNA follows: TGTACCAGCAGCTTAGCCACAGATACGCAGTATTTT. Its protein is CTSSLATDTQYF. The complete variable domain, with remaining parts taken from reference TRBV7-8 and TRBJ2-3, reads GAGVSQSPRYKVAKRGQDVALRCDPISGHVSLFWYQQALGQGPEFLTYFQNEAQLDKSGLPSDRFFAERPEGSVSTLKIQRTQQEDSAVYLCTSSLATDTQYFGPGTRLTVL.

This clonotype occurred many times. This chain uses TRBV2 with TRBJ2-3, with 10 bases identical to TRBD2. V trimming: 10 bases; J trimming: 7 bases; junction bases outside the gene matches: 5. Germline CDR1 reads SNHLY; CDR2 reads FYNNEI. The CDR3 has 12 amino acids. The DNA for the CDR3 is TGTGCCACCTTAGCGGGAGGAAATACGCAGTATTTT. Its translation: CATLAGGNTQYF.

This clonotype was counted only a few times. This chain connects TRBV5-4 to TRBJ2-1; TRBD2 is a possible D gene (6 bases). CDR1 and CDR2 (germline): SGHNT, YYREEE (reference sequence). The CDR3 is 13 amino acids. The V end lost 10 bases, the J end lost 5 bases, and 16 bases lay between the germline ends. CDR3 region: CAFSGQMNNEQFF. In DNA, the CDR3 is TGTGCCTTCAGCGGGCAGATGAACAATGAGCAGTTCTTC.

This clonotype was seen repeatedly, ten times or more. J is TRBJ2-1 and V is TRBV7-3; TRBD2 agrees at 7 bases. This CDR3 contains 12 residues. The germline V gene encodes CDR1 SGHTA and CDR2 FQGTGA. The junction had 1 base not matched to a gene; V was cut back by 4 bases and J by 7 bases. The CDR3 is CASSSAGNEQFF. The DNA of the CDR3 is TGTGCCAGCAGCTCAGCGGGGAATGAGCAGTTCTTC.

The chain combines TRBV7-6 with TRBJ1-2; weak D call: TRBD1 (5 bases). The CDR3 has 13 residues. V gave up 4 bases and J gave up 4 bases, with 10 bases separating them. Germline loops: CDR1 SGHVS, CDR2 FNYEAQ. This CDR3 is CASSSAGFYGYTF. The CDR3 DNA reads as TGTGCCAGCAGCTCCGCAGGGTTCTATGGCTACACCTTC.

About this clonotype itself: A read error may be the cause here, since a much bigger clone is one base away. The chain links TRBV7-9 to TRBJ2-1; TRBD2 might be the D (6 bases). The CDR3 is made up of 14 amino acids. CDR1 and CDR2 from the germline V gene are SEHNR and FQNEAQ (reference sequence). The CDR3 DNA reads TGTGCCAGCAGCTTAGGTTGGAGTAGGGAGGCGCAGTCCTTC. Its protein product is CASSLGWSREAQSF.

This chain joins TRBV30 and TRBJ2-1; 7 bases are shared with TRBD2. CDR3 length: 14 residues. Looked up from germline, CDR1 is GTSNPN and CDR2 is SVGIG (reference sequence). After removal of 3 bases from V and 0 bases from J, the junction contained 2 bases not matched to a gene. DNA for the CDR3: TGTGCCTGGAGAGCTAGCGGCTCCTACAATGAGCAGTTCTTC. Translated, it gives CAWRASGSYNEQFF.

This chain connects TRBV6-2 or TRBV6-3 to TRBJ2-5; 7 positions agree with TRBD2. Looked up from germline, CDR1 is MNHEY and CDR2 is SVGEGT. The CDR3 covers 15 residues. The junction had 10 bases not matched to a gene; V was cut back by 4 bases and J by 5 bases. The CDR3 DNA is TGTGCCAGCAGTTTTACGGCGGGAGCGGGTGAGACCCAGTACTTC. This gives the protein CASSFTAGAGETQYF.

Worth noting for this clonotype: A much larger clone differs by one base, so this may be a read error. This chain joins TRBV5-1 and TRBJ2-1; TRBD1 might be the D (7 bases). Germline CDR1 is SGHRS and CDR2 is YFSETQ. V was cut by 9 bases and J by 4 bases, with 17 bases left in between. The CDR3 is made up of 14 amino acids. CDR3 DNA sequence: TGCGCCACGCAGGGGGGTATGAGTTACAATGAGCAGTTCTTC. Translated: CATQGGMSYNEQFF.

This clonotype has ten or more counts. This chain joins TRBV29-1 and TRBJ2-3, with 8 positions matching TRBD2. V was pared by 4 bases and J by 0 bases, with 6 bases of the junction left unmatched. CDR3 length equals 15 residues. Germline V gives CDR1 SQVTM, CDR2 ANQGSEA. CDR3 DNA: TGCAGCGTTGCTAGCGGGTCCTCTAGCACAGATACGCAGTATTTT. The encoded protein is CSVASGSSSTDTQYF.